The present T cell receptor (beta chain) was sequenced within a study of shared clonotypes between healthy human individuals. TCRdb keeps only in-frame clones here, not all; method: immunoSEQ multiplex PCR. Of some 1 million clones listed, 65% to 75% are singletons. This CDR3 has 13 residues. V was clipped by 11 bases and J by 0 bases, with 12 bases between them. The sequenced material came from memory CD4+ T cells sorted from blood. Subset indicated: CD45RA-negative fraction. The sequence derives from a man aged 18 to 30 in good health. The chain combines TRBV23-1 with TRBJ2-3; no definite D call. TRBV23-1 is an ORF; its function is uncertain. This CDR3 reads CASIYPSTDTQYF. CDR3 bases: TGCGCCTCCATATACCCTAGCACAGATACGCAGTATTTT.